The 11 T cell receptor beta chains below all came from one sample that was sequenced in a study of blood T cells in healthy people across ages. A J-beta primer mix and a sample-barcoded 5' primer were used in a second PCR of roughly 6 to 11 cycles. TCRdb called the 5' RACE reads again in MiXCR, with one record for every CDR3 protein. The sample shows roughly 650,000 distinct CDR3 sequences, about 30% of them seen only once. The sample taken for sequencing was blood. Receptor source: an elderly woman in good health.

Points on this clonotype: A single base separates this from a much larger clone, so it may be a read error. The rearrangement joins TRBV20-1 to TRBJ1-6; D perhaps matches TRBD1 (5 bases). V lost 3 bases to trimming and J lost 7 bases, with 16 bases between them. There are 15 residues in the CDR3. From germline, CDR1 is DFQATT and CDR2 SNEGSKA (reference sequence). Written as DNA, the CDR3 is TGCAGTGCTAGCGACACAGGCCTTTTAAATTCACCCCTCCACTTT. Protein sequence: CSASDTGLLNSPLHF.

V is TRBV12-3 or TRBV12-4 and J is TRBJ2-2, with D possibly TRBD1 on 6 matching bases. The germline V and J ends were trimmed by 3 bases and 4 bases, with 12 bases remaining between them. This CDR3 contains 15 residues. The CDR3 here is CASSFVQGSTGELFF. CDR3 nucleotides: TGTGCCAGCAGTTTCGTCCAGGGGAGCACCGGGGAGCTGTTTTTT.

The V gene is TRBV7-9, the J gene TRBJ1-1; 7 bases are shared with TRBD1. The V gene's germline CDR1 is SEHNR and CDR2 FQNEAQ (reference sequence). The CDR3 is made up of 12 amino acids. Trimming took 5 bases from V and 9 from J; bases not matched to a gene: 6. CDR3 region: CASSERTGKAFF. The DNA of the CDR3 is TGTGCCAGCAGCGAACGGACAGGAAAAGCTTTCTTT.

Only a few counts were recorded for this clonotype. The chain couples TRBV6-1 to TRBJ1-6, with a tentative D call TRBD1 (5 bases). Germline V lookup: CDR1 MNHNS, CDR2 SASEGT. The CDR3 contains 14 residues. Trimming took off 8 bases at V and 5 bases at J, with 13 bases between the two ends. CDR3 coding DNA: TGTGCCAGCGGACGGGACCCAGATAATTCACCCCTCCACTTT. Translating it yields CASGRDPDNSPLHF.

The chain combines TRBV4-3 with TRBJ2-7, with D unresolved. CDR3 length: 14 residues. Germline CDR1 LGHNA, CDR2 YSLEER. Trimming cost V 1 base and J 0 bases, with 7 bases left between them. The CDR3 protein is CASSQVRHSYEQYF. DNA of the CDR3: TGCGCCAGCAGCCAAGTCCGGCACTCCTACGAGCAGTACTTC.

This clonotype was recorded many times. The gene calls are TRBV20-1 and TRBJ2-5; D is tentatively TRBD1 or TRBD2 (6 bases each). Germline values: CDR1 DFQATT, CDR2 SNEGSKA (reference sequence). Trimming left V 5 bases short and J 5 bases short, with 15 bases between. CDR3 length equals 13 residues. CDR3 loop: CSALRTGRETQYF. CDR3 nucleotide sequence: TGCAGTGCTCTGAGAACAGGGAGGGAGACCCAGTACTTC.

The sample holds many counts of this clonotype. This chain joins TRBV20-1 and TRBJ2-7; D is perhaps TRBD1 or TRBD2 (5 bases each). CDR1 is DFQATT and CDR2 is SNEGSKA in the germline V gene (reference sequence). The CDR3 has 13 amino acids. The ends were cut back, 5 bases at V and 3 bases at J, with 14 bases in the middle. The CDR3 spells CSARQRSRYEQYF. As DNA, the CDR3 is TGCAGTGCTCGACAGCGGTCCCGCTACGAGCAGTACTTC.

This clonotype appeared many times. The chain is built from TRBV12-3 or TRBV12-4 and TRBJ1-1; the D is unclear. The CDR3 has 14 residues. Trimming removed 2 bases from V and 5 bases from J, with 12 bases in between. The CDR3 sequence: CASSLSLRQTEAFF. DNA of the CDR3: TGTGCCAGCAGTTTAAGTTTAAGGCAGACTGAAGCTTTCTTT.

To note about this clonotype: The junction departs from germline at one end; a sequencing error may be responsible. The chain carries TRBV7-3 and TRBJ1-1; 9 positions agree with TRBD1. The CDR3 runs to 16 residues. Germline lookup yields CDR1 SGHTA and CDR2 FQGTGA. In DNA, the CDR3 is TGTGCCAACAGCTCGAAGGGGGGACAGGGTCCCACTGAAGCTTTCTTT. Translation: CANSSKGGQGPTEAFF. The whole variable domain, filled in from reference TRBV7-3 and TRBJ1-1, reads GAGVSQTPSNKVTEKGKYVELRCDPISGHTALYWYRQSLGQGPEFLIYFQGTGAADDSGLPNDRFFAVRPEGSVSTLKIQRTERGDSAVYLCANSSKGGQGPTEAFFGQGTRLTVV.

This clonotype was seen more than once but under ten times. This chain connects TRBV6-6 to TRBJ2-1; TRBD2 matches 11 bases. The CDR3 sequence is 17 residues long. In germline, CDR1 is MNHNY, CDR2 SVGAGI (reference sequence). Losses at the gene ends were 7 bases for V and 6 bases for J; bases not matched to a gene: 14. This CDR3 is CASIHPTLAGGPNEQFF. In DNA, the CDR3 is TGTGCCAGCATCCATCCCACCCTAGCGGGAGGTCCCAATGAGCAGTTCTTC.

In this sample, this clonotype turned up a few times. This chain links TRBV6-5 with TRBJ2-5, with D possibly matching TRBD2 (5 bases). The CDR3 spans 14 residues. V lost 0 bases and J lost 5, with 10 bases in between. CDR1 MNHEY and CDR2 SVGAGI come from the germline V gene. CDR3 sequence reads: CASSYSNWRETQYF. In DNA, the CDR3 is TGTGCCAGCAGTTACTCGAACTGGAGGGAGACCCAGTACTTC.